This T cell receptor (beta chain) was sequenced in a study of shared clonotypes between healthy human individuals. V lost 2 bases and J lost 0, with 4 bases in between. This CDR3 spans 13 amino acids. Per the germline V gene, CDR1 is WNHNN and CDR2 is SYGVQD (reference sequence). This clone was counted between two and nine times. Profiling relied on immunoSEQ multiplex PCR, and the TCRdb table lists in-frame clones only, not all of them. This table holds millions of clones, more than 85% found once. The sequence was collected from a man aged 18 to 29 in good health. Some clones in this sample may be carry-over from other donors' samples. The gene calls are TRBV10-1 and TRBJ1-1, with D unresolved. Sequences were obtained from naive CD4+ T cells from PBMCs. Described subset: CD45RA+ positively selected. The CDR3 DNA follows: TGCGCCAGCAGTGAGCTGGTGAACACTGAAGCTTTCTTT. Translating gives CASSELVNTEAFF.